Below are 18 T cell receptor beta chains sequenced from a single sample in a study of T cells in Graves' hyperthyroidism and ophthalmopathy. It was RNA transcripts that yielded the amplified TCR beta CDR3 regions. HTBI primers were used for first-round RT-PCR of the TCR CDR3. One entry per CDR3 protein results from TCRdb running MiXCR on the multiplex PCR reads. Of 250,000 or so distinct CDR3 sequences detected, roughly 15% appear once; the ten largest clones hold around 30%. Sequenced: blood. The source is a woman aged 18-30 years with Graves' ophthalmopathy.

The chain is built from TRBV24-1 and TRBJ2-2; TRBD1 is a possible D gene (6 bases). The ends were cut back, 4 bases at V and 0 bases at J, with 14 bases in the middle. Per the germline V gene, CDR1 is KGHDR and CDR2 is SFDVKD. This CDR3 has 17 amino acids. The CDR3 loop is CATSDHHRDANTGELFF. The DNA of the CDR3 is TGTGCCACCAGTGACCACCACAGGGACGCGAACACCGGGGAGCTGTTTTTT.

This clonotype was detected ten times or more. The rearrangement joins TRBV7-9 to TRBJ1-2; D unclear. CDR1 SEHNR and CDR2 FQNEAQ come from the germline V gene (reference sequence). Trimming took off 7 bases at V and 4 bases at J, with 13 bases between the two ends. This CDR3 contains 13 residues. CDR3 protein: CASTPPGGYGYTF. The CDR3 DNA reads as TGTGCCAGCACCCCGCCTGGTGGCTATGGCTACACCTTC.

This chain joins TRBV19 and TRBJ2-2; 8 bases are shared with TRBD1. V shed 4 bases and J 0 bases; nucleotides not matched to a gene: 13. Per the germline V gene, CDR1 is LNHDA and CDR2 is SQIVND (reference sequence). The CDR3 is made up of 19 amino acids. The CDR3 region is CASSSTGTGRYSNTGELFF. The CDR3 nucleotides are TGTGCCAGTAGTAGCACCGGGACAGGACGATACTCGAACACCGGGGAGCTGTTTTTT.

This clonotype was observed a few times. This may arise from a read error, as a much more abundant clone is one base away. This chain joins TRBV11-3 and TRBJ2-2, with D perhaps assigned TRBD1 or TRBD2 (5 bases each). This CDR3 comprises 16 residues. The germline V gene encodes CDR1 SGHNT and CDR2 YENEEA. The CDR3 here is CASSARDPANTGEPFF. DNA for the CDR3: TGTGCCAGCAGCGCCCGGGACCCAGCGAACACCGGGGAGCCGTTTTTT.

This clonotype showed up many times. The V and J genes are TRBV6-1 and TRBJ1-5, with 7 bases fitting TRBD1. This CDR3 is built from 15 residues. The V and J ends lost 2 bases and 8 bases, in that order; junction bases with no gene match: 9. CDR1 is MNHNS, CDR2 SASEGT, per germline. CDR3: CASSEWSAGGEPQHF. The CDR3 region has the DNA TGTGCCAGCAGTGAATGGTCGGCAGGGGGTGAGCCCCAGCATTTT.

The sample holds many counts of this clonotype. The chain joins TRBV29-1 to TRBJ2-5; D might be TRBD1 or TRBD2, each matching 5 bases. V gave up 4 bases and J gave up 2 bases, with 8 bases separating them. This CDR3 contains 12 residues. CDR1 is SQVTM, CDR2 ANQGSEA, per germline. CDR3 DNA: TGCAGCGTTGTCGAGGGGCAAGAGACCCAGTACTTC. Protein product: CSVVEGQETQYF.

This clonotype came up many times. The chain couples TRBV30 to TRBJ1-1; 10 positions agree with TRBD1. The CDR3 totals 16 residues. J gave up 1 base and V 0 bases, and 5 bases lay outside the gene matches. Germline values: CDR1 GTSNPN, CDR2 SVGIG (reference sequence). CDR3 sequence reads: CAWSVSWDRGNTEAFF. CDR3 sequence (DNA): TGTGCCTGGAGTGTAAGTTGGGACAGGGGGAACACTGAAGCTTTCTTT.

This clonotype appeared many times. This chain uses TRBV6-2 or TRBV6-3 with TRBJ2-7; 8 bases fit TRBD2. J was trimmed by 7 bases and V by 6 bases; bases with no gene match: 14. Germline CDR1 reads MNHEY; CDR2 reads SVGEGT. This CDR3 has 15 amino acids. The CDR3, as DNA: TGTGCCAGCAGATACCGGGAGGGCAGTCTGGATGAGCAGTACTTC. This encodes CASRYREGSLDEQYF.

This sequence joins TRBV20-1 and TRBJ2-3; TRBD2 aligns across 12 bases. CDR3 length equals 14 residues. V shed 3 bases, J shed 6 bases, and the junction held 4 bases outside the gene matches. CDR1 DFQATT and CDR2 SNEGSKA come from the germline V gene (reference sequence). CDR3 coding DNA: TGCAGTGCTAGCTACACTAGCGGGAGGGATACGCAGTATTTT. Residues: CSASYTSGRDTQYF.

About this clonotype itself: The limits of the CDR3 on the DNA are not certain, so only TCRdb's listed CDR3 is given. The chain links TRBV11-1 to TRBJ2-2; TRBD2 is taken as the D call from the table, unchecked against the DNA. Germline lookup yields CDR1 SGHAT and CDR2 FQDESV (reference sequence). The CDR3 length is 17 residues, termini included. The CDR3 protein is CASSEAVAGRTPGSCFF.

This clonotype was seen at least ten times. The rearrangement joins TRBV9 to TRBJ2-2, with 7 positions matching TRBD2. J gave up 0 bases and V 3 bases, and 2 bases lay outside the gene matches. The CDR3 covers 15 residues. From germline, CDR1 is SGDLS and CDR2 YYNGEE. The CDR3, as DNA: TGTGCCAGCAGCGGGGGGACTACGAACACCGGGGAGCTGTTTTTT. Translation gives CASSGGTTNTGELFF.

The chain combines TRBV6-2 or TRBV6-3 with TRBJ1-1; D ambiguous. The germline V gene has CDR1 MNHEY and CDR2 SVGEGT. The V end was cut by 6 bases, the J end by 4 bases, with 12 bases between. CDR3 length: 13 amino acids. The CDR3 loop is CASRFGRGTEAFF. CDR3 coding DNA: TGTGCCAGCAGATTCGGCCGGGGCACTGAAGCTTTCTTT.

This clonotype was observed many times. The V gene is TRBV7-9, the J gene TRBJ1-1; no reliable D call. The CDR3 has 13 amino acids. Germline CDR1 is SEHNR and CDR2 is FQNEAQ (reference sequence). V was pared by 2 bases and J by 1 base, with 5 bases between. The CDR3, as DNA: TGTGCCAGCAGCTTATCATCGAACACTGAAGCTTTCTTT. Protein: CASSLSSNTEAFF. Full variable domain (outside the CDR3, taken from reference TRBV7-9 and TRBJ1-1): DTGVSQNPRHKITKRGQNVTFRCDPISEHNRLYWYRQTLGQGPEFLTYFQNEAQLEKSRLLSDRFSAERPKGSFSTLEIQRTEQGDSAMYLCASSLSSNTEAFFGQGTRLTVV.

Many counts were recorded for this clonotype. This chain joins TRBV19 and TRBJ1-1, with D possibly matching TRBD1 (6 bases). The germline V and J ends were trimmed by 5 bases and 8 bases, with 12 bases remaining between them. CDR1 is LNHDA and CDR2 is SQIVND in the germline V gene (reference sequence). This CDR3 spans 12 amino acids. The CDR3 region is CASSFKDREAFF. CDR3 sequence (DNA): TGTGCCAGTAGTTTTAAGGACAGAGAAGCTTTCTTT. Full variable domain (outside the CDR3, taken from reference TRBV19 and TRBJ1-1): DGGITQSPKYLFRKEGQNVTLSCEQNLNHDAMYWYRQDPGQGLRLIYYSQIVNDFQKGDIAEGYSVSREKKESFPLTVTSAQKNPTAFYLCASSFKDREAFFGQGTRLTVV.

This clonotype was picked up many times. V is TRBV5-1 and J is TRBJ1-2; no clear D gene. V was trimmed by 1 base and J by 3 bases, leaving 10 bases between them. The CDR3 is 14 amino acids. Germline values: CDR1 SGHRS, CDR2 YFSETQ. The chain's CDR3 is CASSLQPGDYGYTF. The CDR3 DNA follows: TGCGCCAGCAGCTTGCAGCCCGGGGACTATGGCTACACCTTC. Drawing the rest from reference TRBV5-1 and TRBJ1-2, the complete variable domain is KAGVTQTPRYLIKTRGQQVTLSCSPISGHRSVSWYQQTPGQGLQFLFEYFSETQRNKGNFPGRFSGRQFSNSRSEMNVSTLELGDSALYLCASSLQPGDYGYTFGSGTRLTVV.

V is TRBV6-2 or TRBV6-3 and J is TRBJ2-5, with TRBD2 identical over 14 bases. Germline loops: CDR1 MNHEY, CDR2 SVGEGT. CDR3 length: 16 amino acids. V lost 2 bases, J lost 2 bases, and 1 base stayed unmatched. The CDR3 here is CASSYGTSGGQETQYF. The CDR3 coding sequence is TGTGCCAGCAGTTACGGGACTAGCGGGGGTCAAGAGACCCAGTACTTC.

This clonotype was seen ten or more times. V and J are TRBV5-1 and TRBJ2-7, with no clear D. This CDR3 is built from 13 residues. The germline V gene encodes CDR1 SGHRS and CDR2 YFSETQ. V was cut by 0 bases and J by 2 bases, with 6 bases left in between. CDR3 nucleotides: TGCGCCAGCAGCTTGGAGGGTGCCTACGAGCAGTACTTC. It yields the protein CASSLEGAYEQYF. Combining the CDR3 with reference TRBV5-1 and TRBJ2-7 gives the whole variable domain KAGVTQTPRYLIKTRGQQVTLSCSPISGHRSVSWYQQTPGQGLQFLFEYFSETQRNKGNFPGRFSGRQFSNSRSEMNVSTLELGDSALYLCASSLEGAYEQYFGPGTRLTVT.

This clonotype was observed a handful of times. The chain has TRBV5-4 and TRBJ1-1, with a weak D call TRBD1 (5 bases). The CDR3 spans 14 residues. V was cut by 0 bases and J by 4 bases, with 10 bases left in between. Germline V gives CDR1 SGHNT, CDR2 YYREEE (reference sequence). This CDR3 reads CASSLESGATEAFF. The CDR3 DNA follows: TGTGCCAGCAGCTTGGAATCCGGGGCCACTGAAGCTTTCTTT.